The subject of this entry is one T cell receptor beta chain. The sample belongs to a study of shared clonotypes between healthy human individuals. Some clones are missing from TCRdb's copy, which holds only in-frame ones; the method was immunoSEQ multiplex PCR. The sample carries 1.6 million or so clones, approximately 97% recorded once. Sequencing used naive CD4+ T cells sorted from blood. Subset reported: CD45RA+ positively selected. This TCR was sampled from a man under 40 in good health.

The CDR3 sequence: CASSFDRPPDEQYF. The CDR3 DNA reads as TGTGCCAGCAGCTTTGACAGGCCACCTGACGAGCAGTACTTC. The chain links TRBV7-8 to TRBJ2-7; D possibly corresponds to TRBD1 (6 bases). Germline V gene lookup returns CDR1 SGHVS and CDR2 FQNEAQ. CDR3 length: 14 amino acids. V dropped 3 bases and J dropped 5 bases, with 14 bases sitting between them.